The source of this T cell receptor beta chain is a study of radiotherapy plus CTLA-4 blockade in lung cancer. Overall study context: More than 15% of patients responded objectively, and around 32% achieved disease control.

For this clone: No antigen is known for it.

Libraries were prepared by immunoSEQ multiplex PCR; TCRdb keeps only in-frame clonotypes and omits some of them. Here the sample spans about 98,000 clones, approximately 85% being singletons. Notes on the study in general: Tumor-derived TCR clones expanded in blood after radiotherapy plus ipilimumab. Best predicting response, reportedly, were early blood T cell clone dynamics, with interferon-beta.

The germline gives CDR1 MDHEN, CDR2 SYDVKM. The CDR3 totals 14 residues. The V end lost 10 bases, the J end lost 5 bases, and 18 bases lay between the germline ends. Sequences were derived from peripheral blood, sampled from a patient treated with radiotherapy plus ipilimumab. This sequence originates from a human donor with non-small cell lung cancer who had a partial response to radiotherapy plus ipilimumab. This rearrangement joins TRBV28 to TRBJ1-5; D is unresolved. The CDR3 is CATRGQSGYQPQHF. CDR3 DNA sequence: TGTGCCACTAGAGGGCAGTCGGGATATCAGCCCCAGCATTTT.